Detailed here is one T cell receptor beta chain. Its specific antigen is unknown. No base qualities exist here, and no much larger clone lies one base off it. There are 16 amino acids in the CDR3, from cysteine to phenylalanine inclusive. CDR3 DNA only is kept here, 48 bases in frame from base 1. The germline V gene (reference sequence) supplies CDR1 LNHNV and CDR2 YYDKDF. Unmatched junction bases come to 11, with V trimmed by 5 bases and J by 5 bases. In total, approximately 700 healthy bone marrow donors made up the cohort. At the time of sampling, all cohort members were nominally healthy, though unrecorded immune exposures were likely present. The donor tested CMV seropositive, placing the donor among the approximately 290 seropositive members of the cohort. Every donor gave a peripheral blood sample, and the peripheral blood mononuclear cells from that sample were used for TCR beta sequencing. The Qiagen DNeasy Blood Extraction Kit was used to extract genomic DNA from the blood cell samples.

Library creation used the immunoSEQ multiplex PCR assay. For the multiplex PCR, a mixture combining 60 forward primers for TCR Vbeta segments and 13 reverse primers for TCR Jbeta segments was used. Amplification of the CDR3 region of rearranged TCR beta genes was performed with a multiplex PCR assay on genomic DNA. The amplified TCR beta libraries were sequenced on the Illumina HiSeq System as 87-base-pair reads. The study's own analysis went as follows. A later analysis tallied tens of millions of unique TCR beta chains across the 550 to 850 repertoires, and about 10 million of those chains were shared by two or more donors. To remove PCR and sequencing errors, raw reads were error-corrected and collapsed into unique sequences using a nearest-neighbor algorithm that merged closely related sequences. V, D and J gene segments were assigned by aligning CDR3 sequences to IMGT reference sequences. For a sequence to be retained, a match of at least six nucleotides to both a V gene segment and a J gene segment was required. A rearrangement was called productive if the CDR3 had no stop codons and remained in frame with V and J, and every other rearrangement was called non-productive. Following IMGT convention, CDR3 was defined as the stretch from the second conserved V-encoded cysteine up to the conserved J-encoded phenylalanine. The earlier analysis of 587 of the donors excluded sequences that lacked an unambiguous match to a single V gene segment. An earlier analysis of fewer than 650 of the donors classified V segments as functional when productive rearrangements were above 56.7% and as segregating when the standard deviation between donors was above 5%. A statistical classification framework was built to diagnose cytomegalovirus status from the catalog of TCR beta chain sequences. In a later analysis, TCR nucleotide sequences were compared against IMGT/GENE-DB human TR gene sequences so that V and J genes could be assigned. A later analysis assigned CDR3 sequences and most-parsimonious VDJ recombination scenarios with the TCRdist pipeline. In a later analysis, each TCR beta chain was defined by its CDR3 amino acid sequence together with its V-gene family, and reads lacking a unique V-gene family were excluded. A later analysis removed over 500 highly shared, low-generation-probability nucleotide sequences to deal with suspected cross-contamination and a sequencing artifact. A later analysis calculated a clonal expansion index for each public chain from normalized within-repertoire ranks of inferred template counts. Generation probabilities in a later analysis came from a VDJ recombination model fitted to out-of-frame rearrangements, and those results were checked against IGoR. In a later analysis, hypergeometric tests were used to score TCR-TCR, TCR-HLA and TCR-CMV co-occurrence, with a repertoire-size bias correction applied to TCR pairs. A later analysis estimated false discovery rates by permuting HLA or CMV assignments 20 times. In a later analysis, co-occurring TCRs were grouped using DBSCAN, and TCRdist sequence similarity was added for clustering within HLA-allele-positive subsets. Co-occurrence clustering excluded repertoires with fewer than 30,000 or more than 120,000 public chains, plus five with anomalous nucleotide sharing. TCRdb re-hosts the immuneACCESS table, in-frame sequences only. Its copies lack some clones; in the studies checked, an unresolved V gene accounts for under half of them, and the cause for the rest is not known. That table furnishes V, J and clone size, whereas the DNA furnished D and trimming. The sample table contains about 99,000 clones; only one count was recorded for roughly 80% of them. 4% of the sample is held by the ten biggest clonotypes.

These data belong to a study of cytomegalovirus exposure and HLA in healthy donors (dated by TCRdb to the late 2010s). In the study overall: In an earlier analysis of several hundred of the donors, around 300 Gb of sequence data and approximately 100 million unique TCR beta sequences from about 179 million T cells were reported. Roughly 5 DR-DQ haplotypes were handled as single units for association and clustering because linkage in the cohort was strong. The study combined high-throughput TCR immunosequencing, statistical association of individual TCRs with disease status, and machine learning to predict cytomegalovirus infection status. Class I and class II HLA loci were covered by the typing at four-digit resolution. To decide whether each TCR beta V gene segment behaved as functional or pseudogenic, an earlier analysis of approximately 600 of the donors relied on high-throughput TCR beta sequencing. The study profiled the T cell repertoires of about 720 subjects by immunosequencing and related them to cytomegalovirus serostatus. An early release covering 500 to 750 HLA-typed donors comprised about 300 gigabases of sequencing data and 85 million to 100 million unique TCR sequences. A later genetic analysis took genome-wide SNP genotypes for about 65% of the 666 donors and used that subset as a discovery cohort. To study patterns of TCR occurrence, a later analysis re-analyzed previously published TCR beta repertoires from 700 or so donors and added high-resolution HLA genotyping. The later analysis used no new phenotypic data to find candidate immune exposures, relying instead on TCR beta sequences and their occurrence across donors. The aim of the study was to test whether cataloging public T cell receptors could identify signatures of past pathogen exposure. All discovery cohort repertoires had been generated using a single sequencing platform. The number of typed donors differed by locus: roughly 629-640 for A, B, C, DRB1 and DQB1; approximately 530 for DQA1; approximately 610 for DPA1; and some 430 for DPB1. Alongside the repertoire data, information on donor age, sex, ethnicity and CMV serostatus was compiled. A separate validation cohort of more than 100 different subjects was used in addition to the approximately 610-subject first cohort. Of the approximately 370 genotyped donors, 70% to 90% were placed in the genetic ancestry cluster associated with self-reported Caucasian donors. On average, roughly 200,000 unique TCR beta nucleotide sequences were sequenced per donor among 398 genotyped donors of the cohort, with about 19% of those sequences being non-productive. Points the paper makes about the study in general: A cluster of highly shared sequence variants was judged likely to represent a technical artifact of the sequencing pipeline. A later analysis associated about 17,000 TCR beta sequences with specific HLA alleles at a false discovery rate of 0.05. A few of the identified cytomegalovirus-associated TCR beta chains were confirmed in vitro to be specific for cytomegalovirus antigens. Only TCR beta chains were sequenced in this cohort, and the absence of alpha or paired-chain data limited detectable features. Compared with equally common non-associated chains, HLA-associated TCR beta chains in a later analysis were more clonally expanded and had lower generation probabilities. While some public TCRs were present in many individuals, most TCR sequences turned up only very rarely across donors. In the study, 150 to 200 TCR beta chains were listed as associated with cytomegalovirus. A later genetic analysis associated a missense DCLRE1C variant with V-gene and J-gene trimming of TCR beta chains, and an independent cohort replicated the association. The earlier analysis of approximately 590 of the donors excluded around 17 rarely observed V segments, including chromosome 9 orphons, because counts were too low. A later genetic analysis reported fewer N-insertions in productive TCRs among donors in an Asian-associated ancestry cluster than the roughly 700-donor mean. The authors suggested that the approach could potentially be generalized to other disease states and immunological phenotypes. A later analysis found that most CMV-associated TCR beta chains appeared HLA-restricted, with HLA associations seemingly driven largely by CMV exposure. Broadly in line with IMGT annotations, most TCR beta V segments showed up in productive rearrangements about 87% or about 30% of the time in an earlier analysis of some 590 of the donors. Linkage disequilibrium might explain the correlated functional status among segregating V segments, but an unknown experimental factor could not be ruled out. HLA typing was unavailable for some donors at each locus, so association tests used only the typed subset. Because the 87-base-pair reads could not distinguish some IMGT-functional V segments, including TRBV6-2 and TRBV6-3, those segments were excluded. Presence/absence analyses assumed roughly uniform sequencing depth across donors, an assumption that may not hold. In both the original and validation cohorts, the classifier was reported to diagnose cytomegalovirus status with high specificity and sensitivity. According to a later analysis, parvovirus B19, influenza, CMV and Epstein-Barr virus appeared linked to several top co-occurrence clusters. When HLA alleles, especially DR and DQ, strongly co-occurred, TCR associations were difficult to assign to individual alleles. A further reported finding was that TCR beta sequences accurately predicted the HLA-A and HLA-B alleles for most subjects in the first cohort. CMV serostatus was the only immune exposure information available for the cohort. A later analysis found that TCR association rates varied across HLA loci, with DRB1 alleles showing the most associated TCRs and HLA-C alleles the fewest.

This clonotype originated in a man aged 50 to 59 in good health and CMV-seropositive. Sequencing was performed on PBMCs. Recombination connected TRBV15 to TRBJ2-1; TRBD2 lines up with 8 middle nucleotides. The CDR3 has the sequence CATSRTGTSGNNEQFF. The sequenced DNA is TGTGCCACCAGCCGCACAGGAACTAGCGGAAACAATGAGCAGTTCTTC.